This TCR beta chain comes out of a study of long-term antiretroviral therapy in people with HIV (dated by TCRdb to the early 2020s). Looking at the study overall: Collection of the earliest samples took place about a decade ahead of the 2015 WHO recommendation for immediate ART, at a time when ART was typically delayed until CD4 counts fell. A retrospective serial study tested whether ART initiation and durable HIV suppression were associated with changes in peripheral blood TRB repertoire composition and diversity. A total of fewer than 250 cryopreserved PBMC samples came from a few dozen adults with confirmed HIV infection and were collected serially over a mean of approximately six years (range 1-12). Of the 25 to 30 participants with HIV, about a dozen were female. No cross-contamination during QIAcube processing was shown when test extractions of a monoclonal T-cell line were performed alongside roughly 30 polyclonal samples. Points the paper makes about the study in general: The repertoire was dominated across all time points by expanded TRB clones identified before ART initiation, although this dominance was seen to fluctuate and to decrease in many PLHIV after ART. The samples were dated from about 2004 to 2017, and the ART regimens that were used may be less effective than current ART regimens. Compared with controls, HIV repertoires had narrower CDR3 length ranges, and the network structure pointed to an antigen-experienced repertoire that shifted only slightly toward naive after ART. Inferences about post-ART repertoire changes were limited because no data were available on ART adherence, viral resistance or therapy changes. Because pre-ART samples had limited cell numbers, profiling was done on unsorted PBMC rather than on sorted CD4+ and CD8+ T cells. Owing to limited PBMC availability, only the TCR beta chain was sequenced, without alpha chain pairing. A significant increase in TRB diversity was found to be associated with ART initiation, although TRB diversity was observed to remain significantly below that of transplant donor controls even after long-term ART.

Inclusion was restricted to participants for whom at least one PBMC sample before ART initiation and at least two post-ART samples were available. Every participant with HIV received treatment in the United States of America. Before DNA extraction, cryopreserved samples containing 1-10 million PBMC were thawed and washed. At the time of the earliest PBMC sample for each participant with HIV, ages ranged from about 20 to 54 years. PBMC samples were contributed by each participant from 1-4 timepoints before ART initiation and 2-8 timepoints after ART initiation, with a median of 7 samples. For every participant, serial HIV viral load, CD4+ T-cell count, ART history and demographic data were obtained. Genomic DNA was extracted from unsorted PBMC with a Qiagen kit on a QIAcube, with processing performed in batches of 12 samples. The immunoSEQ hsTCRB v3.0 assay was used at survey level resolution to sequence the TRB variable region. TRB sequencing targeted a depth of 40,000-50,000 T-cell genomes per sample. An Illumina MiSeq with a v3 150-cycle kit was used to sequence the pooled TRB libraries. The original methods were these. Analysis of repertoires was carried out in R inside a reproducible Nextflow workflow spanning QC, data transformation and analysis. Custom analyses were implemented in LymphoSeq2, an R package for AIRR-Seq data exploration. A few samples yielding fewer than 5000 total TRB sequences were excluded, leaving 188 analyzed HIV repertoires. Among the 200 or so HIV repertoires that were kept, under 60 were collected before ART initiation and some 130 were collected after ART initiation. Each repertoire was downsampled to 5000 TRB nucleotide sequences, and summary statistics were averaged across 100 downsampling iterations. TRB sequences were retained for analysis only if CDR3 regions of at least seven amino acids were present. A Shannon entropy-derived clonality score and the Gini coefficient were used to measure diversity. In the repertoire networks, any two of the top 5000 CDR3 amino acid sequences were connected whenever the two sequences differed by an edit distance of one. Antigen specificity groups and MHC restriction were predicted for TRB CDR3 amino acid sequences with GLIPH2. Known CMV, EBV, HIV or tissue antigen associations were flagged by matching CDR3 amino acid sequences against VDJdb and McPAS-TCR. Pre-ART, post-ART and control groups were compared with Wilcoxon signed-rank tests and Holm-Bonferroni correction. TCRdb took this table from immuneACCESS and kept in-frame rearrangements with V and J called. Such tables lack part of the clones; where checked against another copy, unresolved V genes explain under half of the gap, and the rest is unexplained. Clone size and the V and J calls come from that table; the DNA yielded D and trimming. Across this sample there are about 23,000 clones, with about 82% seen only once. The top ten clones comprise 9% to 15% of the sample.

Comment on this clone: Its binding antigen is unknown. Nothing much larger sits one base from this clone, and base qualities are not available.

The CDR3 sequence holds 15 residues, the cysteine and phenylalanine included. Kept here is only the CDR3 DNA, which spans 45 bases and is read in frame from base 1. From V the trimming removes 5 bases and from J it removes 2 bases, while the gene matches leave 6 bases of the junction unaccounted for. The germline V gene (reference sequence) yields SEHNR for CDR1 and FQNEAQ for CDR2. Rearrangement joined TRBV7-9 to TRBJ1-5; 7 of the junction bases match TRBD1. The sequenced sample was unsorted PBMCs, obtained 1.6 years after starting antiretroviral therapy. The origin of this receptor is a man between 40 and 49 years old with HIV. The DNA is as follows: TGTGCCAGCAGCGAAGGGGGCACGGGCAATCAGCCCCAGCATTTT. Translation gives CASSEGGTGNQPQHF.